This T cell receptor beta chain came from a study of T cell responses to AZD1222 COVID-19 vaccine. Clones were read by immunoSEQ multiplex PCR, and TCRdb kept only the in-frame ones, dropping some. This sample has approximately 98,000 clones, with approximately 90% found just once. CDR3 length: 17 amino acids. The germline CDR1 and CDR2 sequences are SGHVS and FQNEAQ. The V end was cut by 3 bases, the J end by 2 bases, with 20 bases between. Sequenced here: peripheral blood, sampled on day 0 of MenACWY control vaccination. This sequence originates from an adult in good health. V and J are TRBV7-8 and TRBJ2-7; possibly TRBD1 for D (6 bases). CDR3 protein: CASSFVSGAGAPYEQYF. Written as DNA, the CDR3 is TGTGCCAGCAGCTTTGTGTCTGGGGCAGGGGCCCCCTACGAGCAGTACTTC.